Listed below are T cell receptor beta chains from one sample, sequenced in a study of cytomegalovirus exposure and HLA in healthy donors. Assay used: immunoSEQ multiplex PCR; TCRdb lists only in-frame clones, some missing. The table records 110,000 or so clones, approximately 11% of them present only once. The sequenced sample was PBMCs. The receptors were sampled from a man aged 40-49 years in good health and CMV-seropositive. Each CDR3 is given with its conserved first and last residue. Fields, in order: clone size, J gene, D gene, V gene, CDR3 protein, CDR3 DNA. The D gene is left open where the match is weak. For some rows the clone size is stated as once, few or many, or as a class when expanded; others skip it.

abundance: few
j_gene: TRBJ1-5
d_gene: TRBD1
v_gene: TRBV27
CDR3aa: CASRRNDRGWQPQHF
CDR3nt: TGTGCCAGCAGGAGAAATGACAGGGGTTGGCAGCCCCAGCATTTT

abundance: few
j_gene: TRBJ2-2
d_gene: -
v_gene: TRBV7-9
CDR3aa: CASSLQADTGELFF
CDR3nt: TGTGCCAGCAGCTTACAGGCTGACACCGGGGAGCTGTTTTTT

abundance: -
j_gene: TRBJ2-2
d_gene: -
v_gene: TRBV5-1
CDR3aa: CASSSQGIGELFF
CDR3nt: TGCGCCAGCAGCTCCCAGGGAATCGGGGAGCTGTTTTTT

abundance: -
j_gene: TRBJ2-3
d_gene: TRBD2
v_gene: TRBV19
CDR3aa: CASSTSGRVPSF
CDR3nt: TGTGCCAGTAGTACGAGCGGGAGGGTCCCCTCTTTT

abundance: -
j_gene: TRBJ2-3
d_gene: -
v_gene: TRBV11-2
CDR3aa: CASSLEPSADTQYF
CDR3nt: TGTGCCAGCAGCTTAGAACCTAGCGCAGATACGCAGTATTTT

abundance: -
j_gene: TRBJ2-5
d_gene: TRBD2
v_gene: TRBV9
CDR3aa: CASSPGGLAGAPSTQYF
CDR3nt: TGTGCCAGCAGCCCAGGGGGCCTAGCGGGGGCCCCTTCGACCCAGTACTTC

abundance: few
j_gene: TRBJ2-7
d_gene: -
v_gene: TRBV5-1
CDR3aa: CASSFTADGEQYF
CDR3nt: TGCGCCAGCAGCTTTACGGCGGATGGCGAGCAGTACTTC

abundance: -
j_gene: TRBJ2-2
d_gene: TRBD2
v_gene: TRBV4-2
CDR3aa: CASSQDWEGTGELFF
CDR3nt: TGTGCCAGCAGCCAAGATTGGGAGGGGACCGGGGAGCTGTTTTTT

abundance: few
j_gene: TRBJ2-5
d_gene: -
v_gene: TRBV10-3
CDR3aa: CAISEREQETQYF
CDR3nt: TGTGCCATCAGTGAGCGGGAGCAGGAGACCCAGTACTTC

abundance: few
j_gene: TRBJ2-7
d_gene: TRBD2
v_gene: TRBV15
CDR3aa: CATSRGRFGLADEQYF
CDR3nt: TGTGCCACCAGCAGAGGTCGCTTCGGACTAGCGGACGAGCAGTACTTC

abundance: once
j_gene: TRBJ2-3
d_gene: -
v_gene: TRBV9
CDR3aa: CASSPRTEGRGTDTQYF
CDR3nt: TGTGCCAGCAGCCCCCGAACTGAGGGGAGGGGGACAGATACGCAGTATTTT

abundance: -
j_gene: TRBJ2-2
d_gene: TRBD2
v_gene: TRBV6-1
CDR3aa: CASTGSGEAGELFF
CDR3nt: TGTGCCAGCACCGGAAGCGGGGAGGCCGGGGAGCTGTTTTTT

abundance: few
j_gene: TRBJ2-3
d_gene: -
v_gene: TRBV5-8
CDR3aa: CASSLRQTDTQYF
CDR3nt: TGTGCCAGCAGCTTACGACAGACAGATACGCAGTATTTT

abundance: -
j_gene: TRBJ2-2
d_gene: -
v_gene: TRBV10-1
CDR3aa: CASNEGSDTGELFF
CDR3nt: TGCGCCAGCAACGAGGGAAGCGACACCGGGGAGCTGTTTTTT

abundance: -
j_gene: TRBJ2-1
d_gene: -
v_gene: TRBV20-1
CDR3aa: CSAPSGNEQFF
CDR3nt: TGCAGTGCCCCTAGTGGGAATGAGCAGTTCTTC

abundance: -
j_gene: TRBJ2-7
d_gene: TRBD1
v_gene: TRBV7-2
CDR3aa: CASSSGQGAAYEQYF
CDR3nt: TGTGCCAGCAGCTCGGGCCAGGGGGCCGCCTACGAGCAGTACTTC

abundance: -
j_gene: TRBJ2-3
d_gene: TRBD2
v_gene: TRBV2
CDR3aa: CASLGLAFTDTQYF
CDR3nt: TGTGCCAGCCTGGGACTAGCGTTCACAGATACGCAGTATTTT

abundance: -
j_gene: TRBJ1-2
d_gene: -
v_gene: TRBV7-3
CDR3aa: CASSLQPGNYGYTF
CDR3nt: TGTGCCAGCAGCTTACAACCAGGGAACTATGGCTACACCTTC

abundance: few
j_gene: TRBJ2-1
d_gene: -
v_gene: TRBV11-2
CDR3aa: CASSASGRGYYNEQFF
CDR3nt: TGTGCCAGCAGCGCAAGCGGCAGGGGTTACTACAATGAGCAGTTCTTC

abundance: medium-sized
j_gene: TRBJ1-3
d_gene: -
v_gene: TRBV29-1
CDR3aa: CSVDGSRNTIYF
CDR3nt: TGCAGCGTTGATGGGTCGAGGAACACCATATATTTT

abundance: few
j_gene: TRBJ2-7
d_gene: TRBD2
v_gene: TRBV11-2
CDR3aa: CASSYSGRTYEQYF
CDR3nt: TGTGCCAGCAGCTATAGCGGGAGAACCTACGAGCAGTACTTC

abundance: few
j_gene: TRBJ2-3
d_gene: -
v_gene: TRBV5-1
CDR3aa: CASSRQESTDTQYF
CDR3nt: TGCGCCAGCAGTAGACAGGAAAGCACAGATACGCAGTATTTT

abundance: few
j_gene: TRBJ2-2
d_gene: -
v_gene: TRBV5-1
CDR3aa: CASSPQISNTGELFF
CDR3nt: TGCGCCAGCAGCCCTCAGATATCGAACACCGGGGAGCTGTTTTTT

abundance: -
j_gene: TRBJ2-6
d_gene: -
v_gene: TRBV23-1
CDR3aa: CASRLTGVSGANVLTF
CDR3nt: TGCGCCAGCAGGCTGACGGGTGTATCTGGGGCCAACGTCCTGACTTTC